These 16 T cell receptor beta chains were all obtained from the same sample, sequenced in a study of shared clonotypes between healthy human individuals. Libraries were prepared by immunoSEQ multiplex PCR; TCRdb keeps only in-frame clonotypes and omits some of them. The sample contains some 1.5 million clones, approximately 98% of which appear only once. Sequencing was performed on naive CD4+ T cells sorted from blood. The subset: CD45RA+ positively selected. Receptors were obtained from a man in his thirties or forties in good health.

This clone was seen a single time. This rearrangement joins TRBV18 to TRBJ2-3; 8 nucleotides line up with TRBD1. Germline CDR1 is KGHSH and CDR2 is LQKENI. This CDR3 comprises 14 residues. The V segment lost 8 bases and the J segment 2 bases; nucleotides outside the gene matches: 6. CDR3 in DNA: TGTGCCAGCCGAGACAGGGGACCCACAGATACGCAGTATTTT. Residues: CASRDRGPTDTQYF.

The V and J genes are TRBV6-5 and TRBJ2-7, with TRBD2 matching 9 bases. From germline, CDR1 is MNHEY and CDR2 SVGAGI. J lost 5 bases, V lost 4 bases, and 9 bases had no gene match. This CDR3 is 15 amino acids long. The DNA for the CDR3 is TGTGCCAGCAGTTCCCCTAGCGGGAAGAGGGACGAGCAGTACTTC. This sequence encodes CASSSPSGKRDEQYF.

A word on this clone: The same CDR3 is also encoded by other DNA sequences in this sample. J is TRBJ2-3 and V is TRBV5-4; D gene ambiguous. Germline CDR1 is SGHNT and CDR2 is YYREEE (reference sequence). CDR3 size: 14 residues. Trimming took 0 bases from V and 0 from J, leaving 5 bases between them. The CDR3 nucleotides are TGTGCCAGCAGCTTGGATTCTAGCACAGATACGCAGTATTTT. Translation: CASSLDSSTDTQYF.

Note on this clone: Distinct nucleotide sequences in the sample also encode this CDR3. This rearrangement joins TRBV4-1 to TRBJ2-3, with D uncertain. The germline CDR1 and CDR2 sequences are MGHRA and YSYEKL. With 3 bases removed from V and 3 bases from J, the gap between germline ends came to 1 base. The CDR3 is made up of 11 amino acids. The CDR3 reads CASSQTDTQYF. CDR3 coding DNA: TGCGCCAGCAGCCAGACAGATACGCAGTATTTT.

About this clone itself: Other DNA sequences in this sample translate to the same CDR3. The V and J genes are TRBV19 and TRBJ2-7, with 10 nucleotides matching TRBD1. The CDR3 extends over 13 amino acids. The junction had 2 bases not matched to a gene; V was cut back by 5 bases and J by 4 bases. Germline assignment: CDR1 LNHDA and CDR2 SQIVND (reference sequence). CDR3 in DNA: TGTGCCAGTAGTCGGGACAGGGGTTACGAGCAGTACTTC. This gives the protein CASSRDRGYEQYF.

This clone was recorded once. The genes are TRBV2 and TRBJ1-5, with a tentative D call TRBD1 (5 bases). Germline assignment: CDR1 SNHLY and CDR2 FYNNEI. The CDR3 runs 13 residues. V lost 9 bases and J lost 0, with 9 bases in between. The CDR3 region is CASIDSSNQPQHF. The CDR3 DNA reads as TGTGCCAGTATAGACAGTAGCAATCAGCCCCAGCATTTT.

A note on this clone: The same CDR3 also results from other DNA sequences found in this sample. This chain connects TRBV7-3 to TRBJ1-1, with a weak D call TRBD1 (5 bases). The CDR3 length is 13 residues. The germline V and J ends were trimmed by 4 bases and 1 base, with 7 bases remaining between them. Germline CDR1 reads SGHTA; CDR2 reads FQGTGA. This CDR3 is CASSSDRNTEAFF. The CDR3 DNA reads as TGTGCCAGCAGCTCCGACAGGAACACTGAAGCTTTCTTT.

V is TRBV6-6 and J is TRBJ2-2, with D perhaps TRBD2 (5 bases). The CDR3 loop spans 14 amino acids. Trimming removed 7 bases at V and 6 bases at J, with 15 bases between. Germline CDR1 reads MNHNY; CDR2 reads SVGAGI (reference sequence). The CDR3 nucleotides are TGTGCCAGCACCGACACGGGTAGCGCCGGGGAGCTGTTTTTT. It yields the protein CASTDTGSAGELFF.

The chain carries TRBV7-6 and TRBJ1-5; no clear D gene. The CDR3 extends over 13 amino acids. Deletions cut 1 base from V and 5 bases from J, with 6 bases between. Germline CDR1 SGHVS, CDR2 FNYEAQ. Here the CDR3 DNA reads TGTGCCAGCAGCTTAGGTGGGGATCAGCCCCAGCATTTT. Encoded protein: CASSLGGDQPQHF.

The V gene is TRBV5-5, the J gene TRBJ1-2; D unclear. This CDR3 has 12 residues. Trimming stripped 2 bases from V and 6 bases from J, with 8 bases between. The germline CDR1 and CDR2 sequences are SGHKS and YYEKEE (reference sequence). The CDR3 bases are TGTGCCAGCAGCTTTTACCGAGATGGCTACACCTTC. This translates into CASSFYRDGYTF.

This sequence joins TRBV10-1 and TRBJ2-7, with a possible D match to TRBD1 (6 bases). The V end was cut by 4 bases, the J end by 7 bases, with 14 bases between. Germline CDR1 is WNHNN and CDR2 is SYGVQD (reference sequence). The CDR3 spans 13 residues. Written as DNA, the CDR3 is TGCGCCAGCAGTGGTCAGTTCCAGGGGGAGCAGTACTTC. Encoded protein: CASSGQFQGEQYF.

This clone was detected once. The gene calls are TRBV5-6 and TRBJ1-3, with D maybe TRBD1 (5 bases). This CDR3 contains 15 residues. CDR1 and CDR2 from the germline V gene are SGHDT and YYEEEE. V gave up 4 bases and J gave up 2 bases, with 13 bases separating them. The CDR3 nucleotides are TGTGCCAGCAGCCTCATTGGGGGGGCTGGAAACACCATATATTTT. Translated: CASSLIGGAGNTIYF.

The V and J genes are TRBV2 and TRBJ2-2; 9 bases line up with TRBD2. The CDR3 totals 15 residues. V lost 0 bases to trimming and J lost 7 bases; unmatched junction nucleotides: 3. The germline CDR1 and CDR2 sequences are SNHLY and FYNNEI. The CDR3 sequence is CASSEASGRIGELFF. CDR3 DNA: TGTGCCAGCAGTGAAGCGAGCGGGAGGATCGGGGAGCTGTTTTTT.

The chain carries TRBV11-2 and TRBJ1-5, with a weak D call TRBD1 (5 bases). Trimming shortened V by 0 bases and J by 7 bases, and 10 bases separated the two germline ends. CDR1 is SGHAT, CDR2 FQNNGV, per germline. The CDR3 runs 14 residues. The CDR3 spells CASSLDRVSQPQHF. The CDR3 nucleotides read TGTGCCAGCAGCTTAGACAGGGTAAGCCAGCCCCAGCATTTT.

The chain is built from TRBV10-2 and TRBJ1-4; TRBD1 is a possible D gene (6 bases). Germline V gene data show CDR1 as WSHSY and CDR2 as SAAADI. There are 15 residues in the CDR3. V was cut by 3 bases and J by 4 bases, with 12 bases left in between. The CDR3 reads CASSDSTGVNEKLFF. The CDR3 nucleotides read TGCGCCAGCAGTGACTCGACAGGAGTTAATGAAAAACTGTTTTTT.

In this sample, this clone turned up a few times. The V and J genes are TRBV2 and TRBJ1-2; D gene uncertain. The V end was cut by 3 bases, the J end by 2 bases, with 10 bases between. CDR1 and CDR2 from the germline V gene are SNHLY and FYNNEI. The CDR3 consists of 14 residues. This CDR3 reads CASSEGRRNYGYTF. The DNA of the CDR3 is TGTGCCAGCAGTGAGGGCAGGCGGAACTATGGCTACACCTTC.